These 21 T cell receptor beta chains were all obtained from the same sample, sequenced in a study of blood T cell repertoires in COVID-19. This table comes from immunoSEQ multiplex PCR, and its TCRdb copy is limited to in-frame clones, with some not included. The sample holds under 75,000 clones; 92% are singletons and the top ten take around 4.3%. The specimen sequenced was peripheral blood. The receptors here all came from a man in his fifties with active COVID-19.

The table lists this clone with a few counts. The chain uses TRBV27 and TRBJ1-5; 8 bases map to TRBD1. The CDR3 consists of 17 residues. Trimming cost V 5 bases and J 0 bases; bases outside gene matches: 9. Germline values: CDR1 MNHEY, CDR2 SMNVEV (reference sequence). The CDR3 DNA sequence: TGTGCCAGCAGTCAAAACGGACAGGGCTATAGCAATCAGCCCCAGCATTTT. Translation gives CASSQNGQGYSNQPQHF.

The chain is built from TRBV27 and TRBJ1-3; D uncertain. CDR3 length: 12 amino acids. V was pared by 6 bases and J by 4 bases, with 7 bases between. In germline, CDR1 is MNHEY, CDR2 SMNVEV (reference sequence). CDR3 protein: CASRSQGNTIYF. The CDR3 bases are TGTGCCAGCAGGTCCCAGGGAAACACCATATATTTT.

J is TRBJ2-1 and V is TRBV6-5; a possible D gene is TRBD1 (6 bases). This CDR3 is 13 amino acids long. Trimming pared 4 bases from V and 7 bases from J, leaving 11 bases between. Germline V gene lookup returns CDR1 MNHEY and CDR2 SVGAGI. The CDR3 DNA sequence: TGTGCCAGCAGTTTAGCCCAGGGGAATGAGCAGTTCTTC. It yields the protein CASSLAQGNEQFF.

V and J are TRBV9 and TRBJ1-6; TRBD1 might be the D (5 bases). This CDR3 contains 15 residues. Germline V gives CDR1 SGDLS, CDR2 YYNGEE. Trimming took 1 base from V and 1 from J, leaving 6 bases between them. This CDR3 is CASSVRGSYNSPLHF. CDR3 DNA sequence: TGTGCCAGCAGCGTAAGGGGATCCTATAATTCACCCCTCCACTTT.

This clone showed up just a few times. The V gene is TRBV7-9, the J gene TRBJ1-1, with unresolved D. CDR3 size: 12 residues. The V gene lost 1 base and the J gene lost 7 bases, with 7 bases spanning the gap. CDR1 SEHNR and CDR2 FQNEAQ come from the germline V gene (reference sequence). The CDR3 nucleotides read TGTGCCAGCAGCTTAGTTGAGGGTGAAGCTTTCTTT. This translates into CASSLVEGEAFF.

This sequence joins TRBV6-6 and TRBJ1-2; a weak D match, TRBD1 (6 bases). V lost 6 bases, J lost 3 bases, and 17 bases lay in between. The CDR3 consists of 15 residues. The germline CDR1 and CDR2 sequences are MNHNY and SVGAGI (reference sequence). CDR3 coding DNA: TGTGCCAGCAGACCCTCTGGGACACTAGACTATGGCTACACCTTC. It yields the protein CASRPSGTLDYGYTF.

V gene TRBV27 combines with J gene TRBJ2-7, with D possibly matching TRBD1 (6 bases). Germline V CDR1 and CDR2: MNHEY, SMNVEV (reference sequence). Trimming took off 4 bases at V and 7 bases at J, with 17 bases between the two ends. The CDR3 length is 14 residues. CDR3 DNA sequence: TGTGCCAGCAGTTCTCGGGGCAGGGGCGAAGAGCAGTACTTC. Encoded protein: CASSSRGRGEEQYF.

This chain joins TRBV2 and TRBJ2-2; D is possibly TRBD2 (5 bases). The CDR3 has 12 residues. CDR1 SNHLY and CDR2 FYNNEI come from the germline V gene. The V gene lost 8 bases and the J gene lost 6 bases, with 10 bases spanning the gap. This chain's CDR3 is CASHSEAGELFF. DNA of the CDR3: TGTGCCAGCCATAGCGAGGCCGGGGAGCTGTTTTTT.

The V and J genes are TRBV5-1 and TRBJ2-7; no clear D. The germline CDR1 and CDR2 sequences are SGHRS and YFSETQ. Trimming removed 1 base from V and 7 bases from J, with 9 bases in between. CDR3 length: 12 residues. The CDR3 is CASSLSGREQYF. The CDR3 DNA reads as TGCGCCAGCAGCTTGTCCGGCAGGGAGCAGTACTTC.

CDR3 nucleotides: TGTGCCAGCAGCCAAGACACTAGAACAGATACGCAGTATTTT. As protein: CASSQDTRTDTQYF. The gene calls are TRBV3-1 (or the pseudogene TRBV3-2) and TRBJ2-3, with D possibly being TRBD2 (5 bases). The V gene lost 0 bases and the J gene lost 3 bases, with 7 bases spanning the gap. CDR3 length equals 14 residues. Germline V gives CDR1 LGHDT, CDR2 YNNKEL (reference sequence).

J is TRBJ1-6 and V is TRBV28; perhaps TRBD1 as D (5 bases). The CDR3 runs to 16 residues. V lost 7 bases, J lost 0 bases, and 13 bases lay in between. The germline gives CDR1 MDHEN, CDR2 SYDVKM. The CDR3 nucleotides are TGTGCCAGCATTCCGGACACGTTCTCCTATAATTCACCCCTCCACTTT. Its protein is CASIPDTFSYNSPLHF.

The CDR3 loop is CATSLSRDLTNEQFF. CDR3 sequence (DNA): TGTGCCACCAGCCTATCCCGGGACTTAACCAATGAGCAGTTCTTC. The chain carries TRBV15 and TRBJ2-1, with a tentative D call TRBD2 (6 bases). Germline CDR1 and CDR2: LNHNV and YYDKDF (reference sequence). V was clipped by 5 bases and J by 6 bases, with 17 bases between them. The CDR3 runs 15 residues. Combining the CDR3 with reference TRBV15 and TRBJ2-1 gives the whole variable domain DAMVIQNPRYQVTQFGKPVTLSCSQTLNHNVMYWYQQKSSQAPKLLFHYYDKDFNNEADTPDNFQSRRPNTSFCFLDIRSPGLGDTAMYLCATSLSRDLTNEQFFGPGTRLTVL.

The genes are TRBV15 and TRBJ2-3, with a possible D match to TRBD1 (10 bases). The germline V gene encodes CDR1 LNHNV and CDR2 YYDKDF (reference sequence). CDR3 length: 22 residues. With 3 bases removed from V and 0 bases from J, the gap between germline ends came to 31 bases. The CDR3 spells CATSSHGTGVSGGMRSTDTQYF. The CDR3 DNA reads as TGTGCCACCAGCAGTCACGGGACAGGGGTCAGCGGGGGGATGAGGAGCACAGATACGCAGTATTTT.

V usage is TRBV9 and J usage is TRBJ2-7; 9 positions agree with TRBD2. The CDR3 extends over 14 amino acids. Germline-derived CDR1 and CDR2 are SGDLS and YYNGEE. With V trimmed by 0 bases and J by 7 bases, 5 bases remained unmatched. DNA of the CDR3: TGTGCCAGCAGCGTAGCGGTAGCGGGGGAAGAGCAGTACTTC. Translated, it gives CASSVAVAGEEQYF.

The genes are TRBV27 and TRBJ2-1, with a possible D match to TRBD1 (6 bases). The CDR3 length is 16 residues. V dropped 2 bases and J dropped 7 bases, with 18 bases sitting between them. Germline V gives CDR1 MNHEY, CDR2 SMNVEV (reference sequence). The CDR3 nucleotides are TGTGCCAGCAGTTTAATATGGGACATAGGACGTAATGAGCAGTTCTTC. Translated, it gives CASSLIWDIGRNEQFF.

DNA for the CDR3: TGTGCCAGCAGCTTAGACCAGAATAATGAAAAACTGTTTTTT. The encoded protein is CASSLDQNNEKLFF. The V call is TRBV11-2, the J call TRBJ1-4; D unclear. The V gene's germline CDR1 is SGHAT and CDR2 FQNNGV. This CDR3 is 14 amino acids long. V was trimmed by 0 bases and J by 4 bases, leaving 6 bases between them.

The chain combines TRBV7-2 with TRBJ1-1; D possibly corresponds to TRBD1 (6 bases). The CDR3 covers 15 residues. V lost 3 bases and J lost 3, with 14 bases in between. Germline values: CDR1 SGHTA, CDR2 FQGNSA. CDR3 in DNA: TGTGCCAGCAGCTTGACGGGGGGGCCATACACTGAAGCTTTCTTT. It codes for CASSLTGGPYTEAFF.

V gene TRBV28 combines with J gene TRBJ2-2, with D maybe TRBD1 (6 bases). The CDR3 runs to 15 residues. Per germline, CDR1 MDHEN and CDR2 SYDVKM. V was clipped by 1 base and J by 6 bases, with 12 bases between them. CDR3 coding DNA: TGTGCCAGCAGTTTATTTGGGGGCTTTTCCGGGGAGCTGTTTTTT. It translates to CASSLFGGFSGELFF.

V gene TRBV2 combines with J gene TRBJ1-4; TRBD1 matches at 8 bases. Germline-derived CDR1 and CDR2 are SNHLY and FYNNEI. The V gene end was trimmed by 5 bases and the J gene end by 7 bases; junction bases not matched to a gene: 9. This CDR3 has 15 amino acids. Here the CDR3 reads CASSPSGGGFEKLFF. CDR3 DNA: TGTGCCAGCAGTCCCTCAGGGGGCGGTTTTGAAAAACTGTTTTTT.

This clone has just a few counts. The V call is TRBV5-1, the J call TRBJ2-7; TRBD2 might be the D (6 bases). The germline V gene has CDR1 SGHRS and CDR2 YFSETQ. The V and J ends lost 2 bases and 4 bases respectively, with 16 bases between them. The CDR3 is 15 residues long. The CDR3 spells CASSFERATIYEQYF. The CDR3 coding sequence is TGCGCCAGCAGCTTCGAGCGGGCCACGATTTACGAGCAGTACTTC.

V and J are TRBV19 and TRBJ2-7; 8 bases map to TRBD2. The CDR3 length is 15 residues. Looked up from germline, CDR1 is LNHDA and CDR2 is SQIVND (reference sequence). J was trimmed by 3 bases and V by 2 bases; bases with no gene match: 6. The CDR3 sequence is CASSIKAGENYEQYF. In DNA form, the CDR3 reads TGTGCCAGTAGTATAAAAGCGGGAGAAAACTACGAGCAGTACTTC.